Following are 18 T cell receptor beta chains from one sample sequenced in a study of tumor and adjacent non-tumor tissue in lung cancer. The library came from three nested PCR rounds adapted from ARM-PCR protocols. Using its own MiXCR run on the multiplex PCR reads, TCRdb lists one record per CDR3 protein. There are 90,000 to 100,000 distinct CDR3 sequences in the sample; around three quarters occur only once, and about 30% lies in the top ten. This sample's RNA came from whole unsorted tissue. The normal lung tissue was taken more than 3 cm from the tumor edge. Input material: distant non-tumor lung tissue. The receptors come from a man between 60 and 70 years old with small cell lung cancer.

As regards this clonotype: With a much larger clone just one base away, this may be a read error. The gene calls are TRBV30 and TRBJ2-1; 8 positions match TRBD2. This CDR3 spans 14 amino acids. Germline CDR1 reads GTSNPN; CDR2 reads SVGIG (reference sequence). The trim removed 7 bases at V and 3 bases at J, leaving 8 bases unmatched. CDR3 sequence reads: CAYSSGSFYNEQFF. CDR3 DNA: TGTGCCTATTCGAGCGGGAGCTTCTACAATGAGCAGTTCTTC.

Ten or more counts support this clonotype. V and J are TRBV4-2 and TRBJ1-4; D uncertain. The CDR3 covers 13 residues. Trimming left V 10 bases short and J 0 bases short, with 9 bases between. Looked up from germline, CDR1 is LGHNA and CDR2 is YNFKEQ. CDR3 sequence reads: CATSLTTNEKLFF. DNA for the CDR3: TGTGCCACCTCTCTTACAACTAATGAAAAACTGTTTTTT.

Note on this clonotype: One end of the junction is discordant with germline, which a read error may explain. This chain joins TRBV5-5 and TRBJ2-3; unclear D gene. Germline V gene data show CDR1 as SGHKS and CDR2 as YYEKEE (reference sequence). CDR3 size: 16 residues. The CDR3 spells CVSSLFQGWSTDTQYF. The DNA for the CDR3 is TGTGTCAGCAGCTTGTTCCAAGGATGGAGCACAGATACGCAGTATTTT.

About this clonotype itself: One junction end disagrees with the germline gene, perhaps due to a read error. The genes are TRBV6-5 and TRBJ1-1; tentative D call: TRBD1 (6 bases). Germline CDR1 is MNHEY and CDR2 is SVGAGI. This CDR3 is 14 amino acids long. CDR3 region: CAIRQFIRDTEAFF. The CDR3 DNA sequence: TGTGCCATCAGACAATTCATCAGGGACACTGAGGCTTTCTTT.

This clonotype appeared once. CDR3 nucleotide sequence: TGTACAAGCAGTCCCTATAGTGGGGGACAAGAGACCCAGTACTTC. This sequence encodes CTSSPYSGGQETQYF. This rearrangement joins TRBV12-3 or TRBV12-4 to TRBJ2-5; TRBD1 or TRBD2 may be the D gene (5 bases each). The CDR3 spans 15 residues.

Comment on this clonotype: A junction end diverges from the germline sequence, so it may reflect a read error. The rearrangement uses TRBV6-2 or TRBV6-3 and TRBJ2-1; D may be TRBD2 (7 bases). CDR3 size: 15 residues. Germline CDR1 and CDR2: MNHEY and SVGEGT. The CDR3 DNA reads TGTGCCAACAGTTTGGGAGGGGGGGCCTACAATGGGCAGTTCTTC. Protein sequence: CANSLGGGAYNGQFF.

CDR3 region: CASSEGFSDGRALNEQHV. The CDR3 DNA reads TGCGCCAGTAGTGAGGGGTTCTCAGACGGGAGGGCCCTCAACGAGCAGCACGTC. This sequence joins TRBV10-2 and TRBJ2-7; 8 nucleotides match TRBD2. The CDR3 runs 18 residues. CDR1 and CDR2 from the germline V gene are WSHSY and SAAADI.

The chain has TRBV20-1 and TRBJ1-1; D is unresolved. This CDR3 has 18 amino acids. The V and J ends lost 0 bases and 1 base respectively, with 21 bases between them. Germline V gene data show CDR1 as DFQATT and CDR2 as SNEGSKA (reference sequence). CDR3 in amino acids: CSARDIYKGGGGNTEAFF. As DNA, the CDR3 is TGCAGTGCTAGAGACATCTACAAGGGCGGAGGAGGGAACACTGAAGCTTTCTTT.

The DNA for the CDR3 is TGCAGTGCCCTCTCCTTCAATGAAAAACTGTTTTTT. It codes for CSALSFNEKLFF. The chain is built from TRBV20-1 and TRBJ1-4; unclear D gene. The CDR3 loop spans 12 amino acids. The V end was cut by 6 bases, the J end by 5 bases, with 10 bases between. Germline CDR1 is DFQATT and CDR2 is SNEGSKA (reference sequence).

This clonotype was observed once. The V call is TRBV6-5, the J call TRBJ1-4; D unclear. Germline-derived CDR1 and CDR2 are MNHEY and SVGAGI. This CDR3 region has 16 residues. V dropped 7 bases and J dropped 2 bases, with 17 bases sitting between them. Here the CDR3 reads CASTTMNSTTNEKLFF. The CDR3 DNA reads as TGTGCCAGCACCACCATGAATTCAACTACTAATGAAAAACTGTTTTTT.

This clonotype showed up just once. This sequence joins TRBV11-2 and TRBJ2-1; weak D call: TRBD1 (5 bases). CDR1 and CDR2 from the germline V gene are SGHAT and FQNNGV. The CDR3 has 14 residues. For the CDR3, the DNA is TGTGCTAGCCAGAAGCTGCAGGGCGATAAAGAGCAGTTCTTC. It yields the protein CASQKLQGDKEQFF.

As to this clonotype: Since the CDR3 does not end with the conserved phenylalanine or tryptophan, this likely comes from a read error. The chain combines TRBV11-1 with TRBJ2-3; 15 bases fit TRBD2. Germline V gene data show CDR1 as SGHAT and CDR2 as FQDESV (reference sequence). The CDR3 covers 18 residues. The CDR3 DNA reads as TGTGCCTGCAGCTCCGGACTAGCGGGAGGGCCGGTGGTGGATACGCAGTATTCT. Residues: CACSSGLAGGPVVDTQYS.

This clonotype has only one observation. The junction shows a germline mismatch at one end, possibly a read error. V is TRBV11-2 and J is TRBJ2-3; D gene unclear. The length of the CDR3 is 14 residues. The germline gives CDR1 SGHAT, CDR2 FQNNGV. The CDR3 loop is CQQLRWACTDTQYF. CDR3 coding DNA: TGCCAGCAGCTTAGGTGGGCTTGTACAGATACGCAGTATTTT.

The rearrangement uses TRBV5-4 and TRBJ2-3; D is possibly TRBD1 (5 bases). V lost 4 bases and J lost 12, with 15 bases in between. CDR1 SGHNT and CDR2 YYREEE come from the germline V gene (reference sequence). CDR3 length: 12 residues. The CDR3 region is CASSQGEDAQYF. The CDR3, as DNA: TGTGCCAGCAGCCAAGGGGAAGATGCCCAGTATTTT.

For this clonotype: One junction end does not reproduce the germline sequence, and a read error may be involved. The chain combines TRBV6-6 with TRBJ2-3; D ambiguous. Germline V gene lookup returns CDR1 MNHNY and CDR2 SVGAGI (reference sequence). CDR3 length: 13 amino acids. The CDR3 sequence is CACRSSNTNTQYF. The CDR3, as DNA: TGTGCCTGCAGGTCGTCGAACACAAATACGCAGTATTTT.

Details on this clonotype: At one of its ends the junction is not consistent with the germline gene, which may arise from a read error. This chain connects TRBV6-5 to TRBJ2-1, with 11 nucleotides matching TRBD2. CDR1 and CDR2 (germline): MNHEY, SVGAGI. The length of the CDR3 is 17 residues. The CDR3 loop reads CVSSYTIWGLADNEQFF. CDR3 in DNA: TGTGTCAGCAGCTACACGATCTGGGGACTAGCGGACAATGAGCAGTTCTTT.

With regard to this clonotype: A junction end diverges from the germline sequence, so it may reflect a read error. J is TRBJ2-1 and V is TRBV12-3 or TRBV12-4, with TRBD2 matching 10 bases. The CDR3 covers 15 residues. The CDR3 spells CAISPGLADYNEQLF. In nucleotides, the CDR3 is TGTGCCATCAGCCCCGGACTAGCGGATTACAATGAGCAGTTATTC.

About this clonotype: The junction departs from the called germline gene at one end, perhaps through a read error. The chain combines TRBV6-1 with TRBJ1-1, with TRBD1 matching 8 bases. The germline V gene encodes CDR1 MNHNS and CDR2 SASEGT. The CDR3 loop spans 13 amino acids. CDR3 region: CASSPRTGYKAFF. The CDR3 DNA reads as TGTGCTAGCAGTCCCAGGACAGGGTACAAAGCTTTCTTT.